These 27 T cell receptor beta chains share one sample of origin, sequenced in a study of yellow fever vaccine responses in identical twins. In TCRdb, the RT-PCR reads were re-called with MiXCR into one record per CDR3 protein. The sample yields about 18,000 distinct CDR3 sequences, around 67% seen once. This specimen consisted of T cells from blood (PBMCs), unsorted or a sorted subset (not recorded which), obtained before or after yellow fever vaccination (not recorded which). Receptor source: a young woman who received the yellow fever vaccine.

The rearrangement joins TRBV12-3 or TRBV12-4 to TRBJ2-5, with 8 nucleotides matching TRBD1. This CDR3 has 13 residues. Trimming took 6 bases from V and 1 from J; bases not matched to a gene: 1. The CDR3 is CASSTGGQETQYF. CDR3 coding DNA: TGTGCCAGCAGCACAGGGGGCCAAGAGACCCAGTACTTC.

The chain uses TRBV5-5 and TRBJ2-3, with TRBD2 identical over 14 bases. The trim removed 4 bases at V and 2 bases at J, leaving 9 bases unmatched. The CDR3 sequence is 18 residues long. Germline assignment: CDR1 SGHKS and CDR2 YYEKEE (reference sequence). This CDR3 reads CASSHGTSGGNPTDTQYF. The CDR3 DNA sequence: TGTGCCAGCAGCCACGGGACTAGCGGGGGAAACCCCACAGATACGCAGTATTTT.

This chain connects TRBV20-1 to TRBJ2-7; D gene ambiguous. The CDR3 extends over 11 amino acids. V lost 8 bases and J lost 3, with 11 bases in between. Germline V lookup: CDR1 DFQATT, CDR2 SNEGSKA (reference sequence). This chain's CDR3 is CSTKNNYEQYF. CDR3 nucleotide sequence: TGCAGTACTAAGAACAACTACGAGCAGTACTTC.

About this clonotype itself: The junction shows a germline mismatch at one end, possibly a read error. The chain employs TRBV5-6 and TRBJ1-2, with D hard to call. Looked up from germline, CDR1 is SGHDT and CDR2 is YYEEEE. The length of the CDR3 is 16 residues. In DNA, the CDR3 is TGTGCCAGCAGCCTTAGATGGGGAACCACAAACTATGGCCACACCTTC. Its protein product is CASSLRWGTTNYGHTF.

The chain combines TRBV4-2 with TRBJ1-1; 8 nucleotides agree with TRBD1. Trimming at V came to 4 bases and at J to 0 bases, leaving 7 bases not matched to a gene. The CDR3 loop spans 16 amino acids. Germline V gives CDR1 LGHNA, CDR2 YNFKEQ. The CDR3 DNA sequence: TGTGCCAGCAGCCTGACAGGGGTGGGAATGAACACTGAAGCTTTCTTT. Translating gives CASSLTGVGMNTEAFF.

The chain joins TRBV12-3 or TRBV12-4 to TRBJ1-1; D gene unclear. This CDR3 is built from 16 residues. Trimming left V 2 bases short and J 4 bases short, with 17 bases between. The CDR3 DNA reads as TGTGCCAGCAGTTTAAAAGGGAACCCCGTGAGCACTGAAGCTTTCTTT. Protein product: CASSLKGNPVSTEAFF.

The genes are TRBV25-1 and TRBJ1-3; no firm D call. V was clipped by 4 bases and J by 3 bases, with 4 bases between them. The CDR3 extends over 12 amino acids. Germline lookup yields CDR1 MGHDK and CDR2 SYGVNS. Here the CDR3 DNA reads TGTGCCAGCAGTGGGGTTGGAAACACCATATATTTT. Its translation: CASSGVGNTIYF. Drawing the rest from reference TRBV25-1 and TRBJ1-3, the complete variable domain is EADIYQTPRYLVIGTGKKITLECSQTMGHDKMYWYQQDPGMELHLIHYSYGVNSTEKGDLSSESTVSRIRTEHFPLTLESARPSHTSQYLCASSGVGNTIYFGEGSWLTVV.

Written as DNA, the CDR3 is TGTGCCAGCAGCTTACTAGGGACCCGGGGCTACGAGCAGTACTTC. It translates to CASSLLGTRGYEQYF. This sequence joins TRBV7-9 and TRBJ2-7; D could derive from TRBD1 or TRBD2 (5 bases each). Germline V gives CDR1 SEHNR, CDR2 FQNEAQ (reference sequence). Trimming cost V 2 bases and J 3 bases, with 14 bases left between them. CDR3 length: 15 amino acids.

V and J are TRBV5-1 and TRBJ2-1, with TRBD2 matching 12 bases. Per germline, CDR1 SGHRS and CDR2 YFSETQ. The CDR3 covers 16 residues. The J segment lost 7 bases and the V segment lost 0 bases, leaving 5 bases of the junction unmatched. CDR3 sequence reads: CASSLDSSGGVNEQFF. The CDR3 DNA follows: TGCGCCAGCAGCTTGGATTCTAGCGGGGGGGTTAATGAGCAGTTCTTC.

This clonotype was detected only a few times. The rearrangement uses TRBV6-1 and TRBJ2-7, with 7 bases that match TRBD1. CDR3 length: 15 residues. Germline trimming cut 6 bases from V and 0 bases from J; bases unmatched to any gene: 8. CDR1 and CDR2 (germline): MNHNS, SASEGT. In nucleotides, the CDR3 is TGTGCCAGCAGCAAGACAGGGTCGAGCTCCTACGAGCAGTACGTC. Translating gives CASSKTGSSSYEQYV.

This clonotype was seen only once. V gene TRBV2 combines with J gene TRBJ1-6; 7 bases fit TRBD1. The germline CDR1 and CDR2 sequences are SNHLY and FYNNEI. The CDR3 length is 14 residues. Germline trimming cut 5 bases from V and 5 bases from J; bases unmatched to any gene: 3. The CDR3 region is CASSTGTDNSPLHF. In nucleotides, the CDR3 is TGTGCCAGCAGTACCGGGACAGATAATTCACCCCTCCACTTT. The full variable domain, completed using reference TRBV2 and TRBJ1-6, is EPEVTQTPSHQVTQMGQEVILRCVPISNHLYFYWYRQILGQKVEFLVSFYNNEISEKSEIFDDQFSVERPDGSNFTLKIRSTKLEDSAMYFCASSTGTDNSPLHFGNGTRLTVT.

The genes are TRBV11-1 and TRBJ2-1; 11 nucleotides align to TRBD2. The CDR3 spans 19 residues. Germline V lookup: CDR1 SGHAT, CDR2 FQDESV (reference sequence). V dropped 1 base and J dropped 3; count of bases not matched to a gene: 11. CDR3 in amino acids: CASSLVRYAGLADYNEQFF. In DNA, the CDR3 is TGTGCCAGCAGCTTAGTCAGGTATGCGGGACTAGCGGACTACAATGAGCAGTTCTTC.

The rearrangement joins TRBV5-8 to TRBJ2-5; D remains ambiguous. The germline gives CDR1 SGHTS, CDR2 YDEGEE. The CDR3 length is 16 residues. The germline V and J ends were trimmed by 4 bases and 2 bases, with 18 bases remaining between them. This chain's CDR3 is CASSKEQPTKQETQYF. For the CDR3, the DNA is TGTGCCAGCAGCAAGGAACAGCCGACGAAGCAAGAGACCCAGTACTTC.

This sequence joins TRBV5-5 and TRBJ2-3; no clear D gene. Looked up from germline, CDR1 is SGHKS and CDR2 is YYEKEE (reference sequence). V gave up 0 bases and J gave up 2 bases, with 1 base separating them. This CDR3 region has 12 residues. CDR3 DNA: TGTGCCAGCAGCTTGGACACAGATACGCAGTATTTT. It encodes CASSLDTDTQYF.

In its sample, this clonotype was seen a few times. V is TRBV6-1 and J is TRBJ2-1, with 8 bases matching TRBD2. V shed 4 bases and J 7 bases; nucleotides not matched to a gene: 6. The CDR3 loop spans 14 amino acids. Germline V gives CDR1 MNHNS, CDR2 SASEGT. The CDR3 reads CASSGGLESNEQFF. In nucleotides, the CDR3 is TGTGCCAGCAGTGGGGGACTAGAGTCGAATGAGCAGTTCTTC.

This clonotype showed up just a few times. The J gene is TRBJ2-1, the V gene TRBV13, with TRBD2 identical over 12 bases. J was trimmed by 10 bases and V by 5 bases; bases with no gene match: 15. CDR1 PRHDT and CDR2 FYEKMQ come from the germline V gene (reference sequence). This CDR3 is built from 17 residues. The CDR3 sequence is CASSGYFPGLAGQEQFF. The DNA of the CDR3 is TGTGCCAGCAGCGGTTACTTTCCGGGACTAGCGGGTCAAGAGCAGTTCTTC.

In this sample, this clonotype turned up once. The chain employs TRBV7-9 and TRBJ1-5, with a tentative D call TRBD1 (5 bases). CDR1 SEHNR and CDR2 FQNEAQ come from the germline V gene (reference sequence). The CDR3 has 14 amino acids. V lost 5 bases and J 1 base, leaving 9 bases between the germline ends. The CDR3 DNA reads TGTGCCAGCAGCGGCCGGGACAGCAATCAGCCCCAGCATTTT. Encoded protein: CASSGRDSNQPQHF.

The chain carries TRBV28 and TRBJ1-1, with D uncertain. The V gene lost 4 bases and the J gene lost 5 bases, with 11 bases spanning the gap. Germline-derived CDR1 and CDR2 are MDHEN and SYDVKM. This CDR3 comprises 13 residues. Here the CDR3 reads CASSWAPRTEAFF. CDR3 DNA sequence: TGTGCCAGCAGTTGGGCCCCGAGGACTGAAGCTTTCTTT.

The chain recombines TRBV6-5 with TRBJ1-5, with a weak D call TRBD1 (6 bases). The length of the CDR3 is 14 residues. The V and J ends lost 3 bases and 1 base respectively, with 7 bases between them. The germline V gene encodes CDR1 MNHEY and CDR2 SVGAGI. The CDR3 loop reads CASSYTGSNQPQHF. CDR3 DNA: TGTGCCAGCAGTTATACAGGGAGCAATCAGCCCCAGCATTTT.

The rearrangement joins TRBV5-1 to TRBJ2-1; unclear D gene. Trimming removed 1 base from V and 8 bases from J, with 10 bases in between. From germline, CDR1 is SGHRS and CDR2 YFSETQ. The length of the CDR3 is 13 residues. CDR3: CASSLSTRDEQFF. DNA of the CDR3: TGCGCCAGCAGCTTGAGCACAAGAGATGAGCAGTTCTTC.

The chain recombines TRBV5-5 with TRBJ2-6, with no clear D. Germline lookup yields CDR1 SGHKS and CDR2 YYEKEE (reference sequence). The CDR3 is 15 amino acids. The V end was cut by 4 bases, the J end by 0 bases, with 8 bases between. In DNA, the CDR3 is TGTGCCAGCAGCCCCATCAGCTCTGGGGCCAACGTCCTGACTTTC. Its protein is CASSPISSGANVLTF.

V usage is TRBV20-1 and J usage is TRBJ2-7; the D call may be TRBD1 or TRBD2 (5 bases each). Germline V CDR1 and CDR2: DFQATT, SNEGSKA (reference sequence). The CDR3 has 13 residues. V was shortened by 7 bases and J by 4 bases, with 17 bases between the two germline ends. CDR3 DNA sequence: TGCAGTGTTTCCGAAGGGGAGCTTTACGAGCAGTACTTC. Encoded protein: CSVSEGELYEQYF.

The CDR3 DNA reads TGCGCCAGCAGCTTGGAGCCAGGACTCACTGAAGCTTTCTTT. This translates into CASSLEPGLTEAFF. This chain connects TRBV5-1 to TRBJ1-1; no clear D. This CDR3 spans 14 amino acids. Deletions cut 0 bases from V and 4 bases from J, with 10 bases between. Germline assignment: CDR1 SGHRS and CDR2 YFSETQ.

The gene calls are TRBV6-5 and TRBJ1-1; D unresolved. Per the germline V gene, CDR1 is MNHEY and CDR2 is SVGAGI. The V and J ends lost 4 bases and 1 base respectively, with 16 bases between them. This CDR3 contains 16 residues. The CDR3 loop is CASSSLSAATNTEAFF. CDR3 bases: TGTGCCAGCAGTTCCCTCTCGGCAGCGACGAACACTGAAGCTTTCTTT.

A word on this clonotype: One end of the junction does not line up with germline, which may come from a read error. This chain's CDR3 is CASSPEGNYGNIF. DNA for the CDR3: TGCGCCAGCAGCCCCGAGGGGAACTATGGCAACATCTTC. The chain carries TRBV5-1 and TRBJ1-2, with D possibly matching TRBD1 (5 bases). CDR3 length equals 13 residues. The germline gives CDR1 SGHRS, CDR2 YFSETQ. Supplemented by reference TRBV5-1 and TRBJ1-2, the full variable domain reads KAGVTQTPRYLIKTRGQQVTLSCSPISGHRSVSWYQQTPGQGLQFLFEYFSETQRNKGNFPGRFSGRQFSNSRSEMNVSTLELGDSALYLCASSPEGNYGNIFGSGTRLTVV.

This clonotype was seen more than once but under ten times. The chain employs TRBV18 and TRBJ1-5, with 10 bases identical to TRBD1. V shed 3 bases, J shed 2 bases, and the junction held 7 bases outside the gene matches. There are 17 residues in the CDR3. Germline CDR1 is KGHSH and CDR2 is LQKENI. CDR3 residues: CASSPGQGGGGNQPQHF. CDR3 nucleotide sequence: TGTGCCAGCTCACCTGGACAGGGGGGAGGTGGCAATCAGCCCCAGCATTTT.

The J gene is TRBJ2-5, the V gene TRBV5-1, with D maybe TRBD2 (6 bases). The CDR3 covers 16 residues. Trimming cost V 1 base and J 0 bases, with 13 bases left between them. CDR1 and CDR2 (germline): SGHRS, YFSETQ. CDR3 in DNA: TGCGCCAGCAGCTTGACGCGGGGCGGTTACCAAGAGACCCAGTACTTC. Amino acids: CASSLTRGGYQETQYF.